The entry below describes one T cell receptor (beta chain). What it recognizes is unknown. The data were taken from a study of graft-versus-host responses after intestinal transplantation. Study results and caveats: GvH clones turned up in recipient marrow; some had shown up first in ileum or blood.

The V and J ends lost 7 bases and 4 bases respectively, with 16 bases between them. Germline V gene lookup returns CDR1 MNHNS and CDR2 SASEGT. The CDR3 runs to 14 residues. Profiled with immunoSEQ multiplex PCR; TCRdb holds only in-frame clones, not every one. The data show roughly 40,000 clones, about nine tenths seen once. The sequences come from PBMCs, collected 260 to 280 days after transplant. V usage is TRBV6-1 and J usage is TRBJ1-1; D is perhaps TRBD1 (5 bases). The source of this sequence is a human patient who received an intestinal transplant, so some T cells may come from the graft donor. The CDR3 protein is CASIAGTLGTEAFF. CDR3 nucleotide sequence: TGTGCCAGCATTGCCGGGACTTTGGGCACTGAAGCTTTCTTT.